This T cell receptor (beta chain) emerged from a study of T cell changes during pregnancy in multiple sclerosis. V was clipped by 0 bases and J by 4 bases, with 9 bases between them. Germline CDR1 reads SGHTA; CDR2 reads FQGNSA. This CDR3 comprises 14 residues. This table comes from immunoSEQ multiplex PCR, and its TCRdb copy is limited to in-frame clones, with some not included. Among tens of thousands of clones, around 92% were seen once, and the ten largest hold around 2%. The sample here was peripheral blood, taken in the third trimester of pregnancy. The chain uses TRBV7-2 and TRBJ2-5, with a possible D match to TRBD1 (5 bases). This clonotype was sampled from a female donor in good health, enrolled as a control in a pregnancy study. This chain's CDR3 is CASSLAAGRETQYF. Written as DNA, the CDR3 is TGTGCCAGCAGCTTAGCAGCAGGGCGAGAGACCCAGTACTTC.